A single sample gave rise to the 27 T cell receptor beta chains below, sequenced in a study of T cell repertoires in cytomegalovirus infection. A single record per CDR3 protein comes from TCRdb applying MiXCR to the reads. In the table there are almost 500,000 distinct CDR3 sequences, roughly 12% of which are singletons. Sequencing used PBMCs. These receptors were obtained from a human donor in good health (CMV status not recorded). Some clones in this sample may be carry-over from other donors' samples.

The table lists this clonotype with many counts. The chain carries TRBV5-5 and TRBJ1-6; maybe TRBD1 (5 bases). V lost 6 bases, J lost 7 bases, and 23 bases lay in between. The CDR3 runs to 17 residues. Germline assignment: CDR1 SGHKS and CDR2 YYEKEE (reference sequence). The CDR3 nucleotides are TGTGCCAGCACCTTCGTATTCCCCGGGACGGTAAATTCACCCCTCCACTTT. Amino acids: CASTFVFPGTVNSPLHF.

Regarding this clonotype: Being one base from a much bigger clone, this may be a read error. The chain recombines TRBV2 with TRBJ1-2; D might be TRBD1 (5 bases). Germline CDR1 and CDR2: SNHLY and FYNNEI. The CDR3 covers 13 residues. CDR3 residues: CASSGEDTYGHTF. Written as DNA, the CDR3 is TGTGCCAGCAGTGGGGAGGACACCTATGGCCACACCTTC.

The table lists this clonotype with many counts. CDR3 loop: CASNLQGGQPQHF. DNA of the CDR3: TGTGCCAGCAACTTACAGGGGGGGCAGCCCCAGCATTTT. J is TRBJ1-5 and V is TRBV12-3 or TRBV12-4, with TRBD1 identical over 8 bases. The ends lost 7 bases at V and 7 bases at J; junction bases unmatched: 6. The CDR3 is 13 residues long.

This clonotype was recorded many times. J is TRBJ2-5 and V is TRBV7-8; 7 positions agree with TRBD1. CDR3 length: 15 amino acids. The germline V gene encodes CDR1 SGHVS and CDR2 FQNEAQ. Losses at the gene ends were 2 bases for V and 7 bases for J; bases not matched to a gene: 10. The CDR3 reads CASSLIEQSGGTQYF. CDR3 sequence (DNA): TGTGCCAGCAGCTTAATTGAACAGTCAGGGGGGACCCAGTACTTC.

This clonotype was recorded at least ten times. The gene calls are TRBV4-2 and TRBJ1-1; possible D gene TRBD1, 6 bases. The CDR3 is 16 residues long. V lost 0 bases to trimming and J lost 4 bases, with 15 bases between them. Germline V gives CDR1 LGHNA, CDR2 YNFKEQ. The CDR3 DNA sequence: TGTGCCAGCAGCCAAGATCAGATTGGGGGCAGCACTGAAGCTTTCTTT. Amino acid sequence: CASSQDQIGGSTEAFF.

This clonotype has just a few counts. The V gene is TRBV6-5, the J gene TRBJ1-2; D is ambiguous. Trimming took off 6 bases at V and 0 bases at J, with 8 bases between the two ends. The germline CDR1 and CDR2 sequences are MNHEY and SVGAGI. The CDR3 contains 13 residues. The CDR3 nucleotides are TGTGCCAGCAGAAACGCCTCTAACTATGGCTACACCTTC. The encoded protein is CASRNASNYGYTF.

V is TRBV20-1 and J is TRBJ2-3; D gene ambiguous. This CDR3 is 14 amino acids long. In germline, CDR1 is DFQATT, CDR2 SNEGSKA (reference sequence). The V end lost 5 bases, the J end lost 0 bases, and 12 bases lay between the germline ends. The CDR3 nucleotides are TGCAGTGCTTACTGGAGACTCAGCACAGATACGCAGTATTTT. Its translation is CSAYWRLSTDTQYF.

The J gene is TRBJ1-6, the V gene TRBV10-3; TRBD1 agrees at 7 bases. The CDR3 length is 14 residues. Germline CDR1 and CDR2: ENHRY and SYGVKD. V dropped 3 bases and J dropped 10; count of bases not matched to a gene: 6. CDR3 protein: CAISEKGAGSPLHF. CDR3 in DNA: TGTGCCATCAGTGAAAAGGGGGCCGGGTCACCCCTCCACTTT.

This clonotype was observed at least ten times. The rearrangement joins TRBV12-3 or TRBV12-4 to TRBJ1-2, with a possible D match to TRBD1 (5 bases). V lost 4 bases to trimming and J lost 4 bases, with 13 bases between them. The CDR3 runs to 14 residues. CDR3: CASSWSAGIYGYTF. The CDR3 DNA sequence: TGTGCCAGCAGTTGGTCGGCAGGGATCTATGGCTACACCTTC.

This clonotype was observed at least ten times. V and J are TRBV18 and TRBJ2-3; tentatively, D is TRBD1 (5 bases). V was pared by 9 bases and J by 1 base, with 23 bases between. The CDR3 loop spans 17 amino acids. CDR1 and CDR2 (germline): KGHSH, LQKENI. The CDR3 region is CASTPLYSGPGTDTQYF. In DNA form, the CDR3 reads TGTGCCAGTACCCCGCTCTATTCAGGGCCGGGCACAGATACGCAGTATTTT.

This clonotype has just a few counts. The chain employs TRBV11-2 and TRBJ1-2, with D unresolved. CDR3 length: 14 amino acids. V lost 0 bases, J lost 4 bases, and 9 bases lay in between. Germline CDR1 reads SGHAT; CDR2 reads FQNNGV. In DNA form, the CDR3 reads TGTGCCAGCAGCTTAGAGGGCAGCCCCTATGGCTACACCTTC. Amino acids: CASSLEGSPYGYTF.

This clonotype was picked up many times. The chain employs TRBV28 and TRBJ1-2; D not certain. Deletions cut 2 bases from V and 8 bases from J, with 12 bases between. The CDR3 totals 13 residues. In germline, CDR1 is MDHEN, CDR2 SYDVKM. In DNA form, the CDR3 reads TGTGCCAGCAGTTTAAGGGATTCTGGGGGCTACACCTTC. Its translation is CASSLRDSGGYTF.

This clonotype was found a few times. This rearrangement joins TRBV2 to TRBJ2-7; the match to TRBD2 covers 8 bases. Germline CDR1 reads SNHLY; CDR2 reads FYNNEI. The J segment lost 2 bases and the V segment lost 7 bases, leaving 10 bases of the junction unmatched. The CDR3 sequence is 15 residues long. CDR3 protein: CASTGGASGTYEQYF. For the CDR3, the DNA is TGTGCCAGCACCGGGGGGGCTAGCGGCACCTACGAGCAGTACTTC.

This clonotype has ten or more counts. V is TRBV5-1 and J is TRBJ1-5, with a tentative D call TRBD1 (6 bases). Trimming took 5 bases from V and 3 from J, leaving 15 bases between them. Germline assignment: CDR1 SGHRS and CDR2 YFSETQ. The CDR3 is made up of 15 amino acids. CDR3 loop: CASSPSGHFNQPQHF. DNA for the CDR3: TGCGCCAGCAGTCCTTCGGGACACTTCAATCAGCCCCAGCATTTT.

The table lists this clonotype with many counts. The J gene is TRBJ2-3, the V gene TRBV7-2, with 7 nucleotides matching TRBD1. There are 15 residues in the CDR3. Per the germline V gene, CDR1 is SGHTA and CDR2 is FQGNSA. V lost 7 bases, J lost 2 bases, and 9 bases stayed unmatched. The CDR3 DNA reads TGTGCCAGCAACCTAGGGGGCGTCTCCACAGATACGCAGTATTTT. Translation: CASNLGGVSTDTQYF.

The chain joins TRBV28 to TRBJ2-2; the D is unclear. The CDR3 is 12 residues long. The V end lost 3 bases, the J end lost 9 bases, and 8 bases lay between the germline ends. Germline-derived CDR1 and CDR2 are MDHEN and SYDVKM. CDR3 in amino acids: CASSFLLRELFF. As DNA, the CDR3 is TGTGCCAGCAGTTTTCTCTTGAGGGAGCTGTTTTTT.

This clonotype was picked up many times. The chain carries TRBV24-1 and TRBJ2-1; 9 bases map to TRBD1. CDR1 and CDR2 from the germline V gene are KGHDR and SFDVKD. This CDR3 is 16 amino acids long. J lost 8 bases, V lost 4 bases, and 11 bases had no gene match. CDR3 DNA sequence: TGTGCCACCAGTGACCCGGTGGGACAGGGTGTCGATGAGCAGTTCTTC. This encodes CATSDPVGQGVDEQFF.

This clonotype has at least ten counts. The genes are TRBV7-2 and TRBJ1-1; no clear D. The CDR3 covers 13 residues. V was trimmed by 6 bases and J by 0 bases, leaving 8 bases between them. CDR1 is SGHTA, CDR2 FQGNSA, per germline. The CDR3 region has the DNA TGTGCCAGCAGTTACGCGGTGAACACTGAAGCTTTCTTT. Its protein is CASSYAVNTEAFF.

This clonotype was detected ten times or more. This chain connects TRBV7-9 to TRBJ1-1; 8 bases match TRBD1. CDR3 length equals 19 residues. V gave up 1 base and J gave up 2 bases; unmatched junction bases: 15. The germline V gene encodes CDR1 SEHNR and CDR2 FQNEAQ (reference sequence). The CDR3 region has the DNA TGTGCCAGCAGCTTAGGGATACTCCGGGACAGGAGGATTAACACTGAAGCTTTCTTT. Translation: CASSLGILRDRRINTEAFF.

The sample holds many counts of this clonotype. CDR3 DNA sequence: TGTGCCAGCAGCCTGGGCGGAAGTGGTGAGCAGTTCTTC. Its protein is CASSLGGSGEQFF. This chain joins TRBV5-4 and TRBJ2-1; D ambiguous. The CDR3 has 13 amino acids. Germline values: CDR1 SGHNT, CDR2 YYREEE (reference sequence). V was clipped by 4 bases and J by 9 bases, with 14 bases between them.

This clonotype was counted only a few times. This chain links TRBV5-4 with TRBJ2-5; D is possibly TRBD2 (5 bases). In germline, CDR1 is SGHNT, CDR2 YYREEE (reference sequence). The CDR3 runs to 14 residues. V was clipped by 1 base and J by 5 bases, with 12 bases between them. In DNA form, the CDR3 reads TGTGCCAGCAGCTTGCCGGGTCCGGGGGAGACCCAGTACTTC. It specifies CASSLPGPGETQYF.

This clonotype has a count of ten or more. The CDR3 reads CASSSTSGSPGGYNEQFF. For the CDR3, the DNA is TGTGCCAGCAGTAGCACTAGCGGGAGTCCTGGGGGCTACAATGAGCAGTTCTTC. The chain has TRBV28 and TRBJ2-1; 11 positions agree with TRBD2. Germline values: CDR1 MDHEN, CDR2 SYDVKM. V was clipped by 5 bases and J by 3 bases; unmatched bases: 12. The CDR3 sequence is 18 residues long.

Ten or more counts support this clonotype. This sequence joins TRBV2 and TRBJ1-4, with D unclear. The V end was cut by 5 bases, the J end by 0 bases, with 16 bases between. Germline lookup yields CDR1 SNHLY and CDR2 FYNNEI. The CDR3 extends over 17 amino acids. CDR3 sequence (DNA): TGTGCCAGCAGTATCCGGAGAGCGAGAGCAACTAATGAAAAACTGTTTTTT. Translation: CASSIRRARATNEKLFF.

The V and J genes are TRBV5-6 and TRBJ1-4; D unclear. Trimming removed 1 base from V and 0 bases from J, with 7 bases in between. Germline assignment: CDR1 SGHDT and CDR2 YYEEEE. CDR3 size: 15 residues. This chain's CDR3 is CASSLFWSTNEKLFF. CDR3 coding DNA: TGTGCCAGCAGCTTGTTCTGGTCAACTAATGAAAAACTGTTTTTT.

The chain combines TRBV25-1 with TRBJ2-2; a weak D match, TRBD1 (5 bases). V lost 7 bases and J lost 2, with 11 bases in between. This CDR3 region has 14 residues. Germline-derived CDR1 and CDR2 are MGHDK and SYGVNS. In DNA, the CDR3 is TGTGCCAGCAAAACAGGCGTTAACACCGGGGAGCTGTTTTTT. This codes for CASKTGVNTGELFF.

This chain links TRBV11-1 with TRBJ2-2, with unresolved D. The CDR3 runs 16 residues. CDR1 is SGHAT, CDR2 FQDESV, per germline (reference sequence). Trimming removed 3 bases from V and 6 bases from J, with 17 bases in between. The CDR3 DNA follows: TGTGCCAGCAGCTTCTCAGTGTCTCCGTGGTCCGGGGAGCTGTTTTTT. The encoded protein is CASSFSVSPWSGELFF. Full variable domain (missing parts from reference TRBV11-1 and TRBJ2-2): EAEVAQSPRYKITEKSQAVAFWCDPISGHATLYWYRQILGQGPELLVQFQDESVVDDSQLPKDRFSAERLKGVDSTLKIQPAELGDSAMYLCASSFSVSPWSGELFFGEGSRLTVL.

The V gene is TRBV20-1, the J gene TRBJ2-5; 10 nucleotides line up with TRBD2. The V segment lost 1 base and the J segment 1 base; nucleotides outside the gene matches: 3. The CDR3 is 15 amino acids. Germline CDR1 and CDR2: DFQATT and SNEGSKA (reference sequence). CDR3 amino acids: CSARVSGGTQETQYF. Written as DNA, the CDR3 is TGCAGTGCTAGAGTTAGCGGGGGGACCCAAGAGACCCAGTACTTC.